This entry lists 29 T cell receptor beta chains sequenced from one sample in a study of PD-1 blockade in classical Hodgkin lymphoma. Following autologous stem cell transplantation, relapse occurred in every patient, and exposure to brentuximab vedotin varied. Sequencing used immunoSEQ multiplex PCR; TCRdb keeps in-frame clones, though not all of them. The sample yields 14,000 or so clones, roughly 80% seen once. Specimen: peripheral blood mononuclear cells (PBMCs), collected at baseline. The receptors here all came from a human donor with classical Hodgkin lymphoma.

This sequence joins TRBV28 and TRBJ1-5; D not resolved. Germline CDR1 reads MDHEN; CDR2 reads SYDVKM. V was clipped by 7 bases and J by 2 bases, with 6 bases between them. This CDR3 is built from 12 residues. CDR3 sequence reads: CASNGGNQPQHF. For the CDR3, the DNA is TGTGCCAGCAATGGAGGCAATCAGCCCCAGCATTTT. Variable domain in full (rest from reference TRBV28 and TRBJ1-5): DVKVTQSSRYLVKRTGEKVFLECVQDMDHENMFWYRQDPGLGLRLIYFSYDVKMKEKGDIPEGYSVSREKKERFSLILESASTNQTSMYLCASNGGNQPQHFGDGTRLSIL.

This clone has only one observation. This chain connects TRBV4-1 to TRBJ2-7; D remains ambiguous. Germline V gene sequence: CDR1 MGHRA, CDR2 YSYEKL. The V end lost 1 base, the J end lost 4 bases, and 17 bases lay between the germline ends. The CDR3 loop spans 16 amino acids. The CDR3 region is CASSQGTVVAVYEQYF. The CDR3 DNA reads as TGCGCCAGCAGCCAAGGTACTGTTGTCGCGGTTTACGAGCAGTACTTC.

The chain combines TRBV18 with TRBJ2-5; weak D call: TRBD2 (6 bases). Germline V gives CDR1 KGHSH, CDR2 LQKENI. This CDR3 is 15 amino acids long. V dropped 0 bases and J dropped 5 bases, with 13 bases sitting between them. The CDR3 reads CASSPPGLTTETQYF. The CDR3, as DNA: TGTGCCAGCTCACCACCGGGACTTACGACGGAGACCCAGTACTTC.

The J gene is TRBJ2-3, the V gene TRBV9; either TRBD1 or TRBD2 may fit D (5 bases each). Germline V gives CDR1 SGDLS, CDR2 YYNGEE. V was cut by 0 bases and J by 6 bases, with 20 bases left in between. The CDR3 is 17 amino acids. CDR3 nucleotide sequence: TGTGCCAGCAGCGTAGAAGTCCGGGGCCCTCTAGGGGATACGCAGTATTTT. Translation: CASSVEVRGPLGDTQYF.

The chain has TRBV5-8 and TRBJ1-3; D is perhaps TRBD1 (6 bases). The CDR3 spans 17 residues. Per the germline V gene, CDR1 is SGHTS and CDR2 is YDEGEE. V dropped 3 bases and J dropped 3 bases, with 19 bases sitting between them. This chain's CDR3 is CASSSGTLSGGGNTIYF. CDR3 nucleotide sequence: TGTGCCAGCAGCTCTGGGACACTCTCTGGAGGTGGAAACACCATATATTTT.

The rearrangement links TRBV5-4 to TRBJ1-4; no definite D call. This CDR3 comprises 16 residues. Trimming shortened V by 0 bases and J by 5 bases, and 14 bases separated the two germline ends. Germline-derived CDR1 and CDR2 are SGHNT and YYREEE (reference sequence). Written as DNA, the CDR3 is TGTGCCAGCAGCTTGGCTCCGGTCCTAAGGAATGAAAAACTGTTTTTT. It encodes CASSLAPVLRNEKLFF. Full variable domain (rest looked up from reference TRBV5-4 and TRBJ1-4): ETGVTQSPTHLIKTRGQQVTLRCSSQSGHNTVSWYQQALGQGPQFIFQYYREEENGRGNFPPRFSGLQFPNYSSELNVNALELDDSALYLCASSLAPVLRNEKLFFGSGTQLSVL.

The CDR3 DNA sequence: TGTGCCAGCAGCCCTTCAGGCAGGGGGACTGAAGCTTTCTTT. It yields the protein CASSPSGRGTEAFF. This chain links TRBV7-2 with TRBJ1-1, with 7 bases aligning to TRBD1. The CDR3 loop spans 14 amino acids. Germline V gene lookup returns CDR1 SGHTA and CDR2 FQGNSA. V gave up 5 bases and J gave up 5 bases; unmatched junction bases: 8. Filled out from reference TRBV7-2 and TRBJ1-1, the complete variable domain reads GAGVSQSPSNKVTEKGKDVELRCDPISGHTALYWYRQSLGQGLEFLIYFQGNSAPDKSGLPSDRFSAERTGGSVSTLTIQRTQQEDSAVYLCASSPSGRGTEAFFGQGTRLTVV.

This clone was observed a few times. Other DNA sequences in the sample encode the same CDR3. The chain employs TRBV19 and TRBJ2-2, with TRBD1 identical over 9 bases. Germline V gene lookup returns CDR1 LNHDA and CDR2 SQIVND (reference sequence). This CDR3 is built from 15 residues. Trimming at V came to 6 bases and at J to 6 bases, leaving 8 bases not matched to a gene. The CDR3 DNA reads TGTGCCAGTAGGGTGACAGGGGGATACCCCGGGGAGCTGTTTTTT. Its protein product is CASRVTGGYPGELFF.

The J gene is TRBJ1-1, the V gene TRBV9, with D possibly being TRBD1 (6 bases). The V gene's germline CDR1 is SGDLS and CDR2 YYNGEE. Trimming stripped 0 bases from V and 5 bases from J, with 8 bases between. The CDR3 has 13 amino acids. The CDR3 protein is CASSVGTGTEAFF. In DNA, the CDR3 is TGTGCCAGCAGCGTAGGTACAGGGACTGAAGCTTTCTTT.

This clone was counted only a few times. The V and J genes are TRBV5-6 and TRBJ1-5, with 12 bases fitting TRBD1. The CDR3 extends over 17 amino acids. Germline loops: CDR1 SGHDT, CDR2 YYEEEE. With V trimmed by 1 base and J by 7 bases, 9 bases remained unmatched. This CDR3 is CASSLTFGTGGRQPQHF. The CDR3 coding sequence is TGTGCCAGCAGCTTGACTTTCGGGACAGGGGGCAGGCAGCCCCAGCATTTT.

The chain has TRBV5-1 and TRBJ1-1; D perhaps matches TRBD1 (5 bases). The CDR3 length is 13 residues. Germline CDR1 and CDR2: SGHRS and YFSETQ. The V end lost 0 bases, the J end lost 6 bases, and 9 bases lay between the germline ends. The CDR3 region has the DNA TGCGCCAGCAGCTTGGTAGGGGAATCTGAAGCTTTCTTT. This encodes CASSLVGESEAFF.

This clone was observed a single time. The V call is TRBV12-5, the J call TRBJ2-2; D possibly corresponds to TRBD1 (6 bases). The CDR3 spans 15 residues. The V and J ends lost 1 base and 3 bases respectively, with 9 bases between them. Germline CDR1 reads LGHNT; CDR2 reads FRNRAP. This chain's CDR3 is CASGLATGYTGELFF. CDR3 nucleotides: TGTGCTAGTGGTTTGGCCACAGGGTACACCGGGGAGCTGTTTTTT.

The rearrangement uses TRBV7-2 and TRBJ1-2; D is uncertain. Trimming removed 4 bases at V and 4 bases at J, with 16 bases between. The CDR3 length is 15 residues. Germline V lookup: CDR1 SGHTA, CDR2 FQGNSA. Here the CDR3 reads CASSSPAYGFYGYTF. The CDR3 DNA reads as TGTGCCAGCAGCTCCCCGGCTTACGGGTTCTATGGCTACACCTTC.

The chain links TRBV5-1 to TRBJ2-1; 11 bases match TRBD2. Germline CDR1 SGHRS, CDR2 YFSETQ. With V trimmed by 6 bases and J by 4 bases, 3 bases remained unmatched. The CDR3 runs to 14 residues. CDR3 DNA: TGCGCCAGCAACCTAGCGGGGGGATACAATGAGCAGTTCTTC. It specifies CASNLAGGYNEQFF.

The CDR3 DNA follows: TGCGCCAGCAGCCAAGGATCCAGCGGGGGAATTGGAGAGACCCAGTACTTC. Translating it yields CASSQGSSGGIGETQYF. V and J are TRBV4-3 and TRBJ2-5, with 8 bases aligning to TRBD2. J gave up 4 bases and V 1 base, and 11 bases lay outside the gene matches. Germline V gene sequence: CDR1 LGHNA, CDR2 YSLEER. The CDR3 totals 17 residues.

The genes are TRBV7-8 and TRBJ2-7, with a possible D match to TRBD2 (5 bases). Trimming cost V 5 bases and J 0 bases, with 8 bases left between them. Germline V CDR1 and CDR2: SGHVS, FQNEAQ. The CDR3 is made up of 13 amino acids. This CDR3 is CASSTGSSYEQYF. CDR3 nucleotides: TGTGCCAGCAGCACGGGAAGCTCCTACGAGCAGTACTTC.

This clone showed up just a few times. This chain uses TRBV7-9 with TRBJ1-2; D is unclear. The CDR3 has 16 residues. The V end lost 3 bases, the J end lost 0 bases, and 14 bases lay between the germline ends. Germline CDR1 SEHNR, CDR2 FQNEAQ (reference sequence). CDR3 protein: CASSFALADSNYGYTF. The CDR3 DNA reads TGTGCCAGCAGCTTCGCCCTCGCCGACTCTAACTATGGCTACACCTTC.

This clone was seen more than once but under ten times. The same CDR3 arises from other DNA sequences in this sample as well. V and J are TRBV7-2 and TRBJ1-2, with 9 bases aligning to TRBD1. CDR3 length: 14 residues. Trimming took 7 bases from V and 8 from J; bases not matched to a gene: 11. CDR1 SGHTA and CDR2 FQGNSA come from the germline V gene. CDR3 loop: CASTVGTGSRGYTF. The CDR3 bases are TGTGCCAGCACCGTCGGGACAGGGTCTCGGGGCTACACCTTC.

The CDR3 sequence is CAISVGRVGMNTEAFF. The CDR3 DNA sequence: TGTGCCATCAGTGTCGGTCGGGTTGGGATGAACACTGAAGCTTTCTTT. This chain joins TRBV10-3 and TRBJ1-1, with unresolved D. This CDR3 spans 16 amino acids. Trimming removed 4 bases at V and 0 bases at J, with 15 bases between. Germline V gene data show CDR1 as ENHRY and CDR2 as SYGVKD.

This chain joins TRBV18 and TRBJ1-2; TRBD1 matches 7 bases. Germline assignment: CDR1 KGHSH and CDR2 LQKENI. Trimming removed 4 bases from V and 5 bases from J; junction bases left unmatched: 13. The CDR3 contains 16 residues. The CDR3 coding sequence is TGTGCCAGCTCACTGACACAGGGGTCGGGAACTTATGGCTACACCTTC. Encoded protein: CASSLTQGSGTYGYTF.

CDR3 in amino acids: CASSLGWKETQYF. The CDR3 coding sequence is TGTGCCAGCAGCTTGGGGTGGAAAGAGACCCAGTACTTC. This chain connects TRBV5-4 to TRBJ2-5; D not resolved. The V and J ends lost 0 bases and 3 bases respectively, with 6 bases between them. The CDR3 is made up of 13 amino acids. Germline loops: CDR1 SGHNT, CDR2 YYREEE (reference sequence).

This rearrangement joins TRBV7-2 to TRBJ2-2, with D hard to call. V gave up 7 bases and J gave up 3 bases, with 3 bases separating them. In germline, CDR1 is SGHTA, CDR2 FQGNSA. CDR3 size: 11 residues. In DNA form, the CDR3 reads TGTGCCAGCACCGACACCGGGGAGCTGTTTTTT. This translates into CASTDTGELFF.

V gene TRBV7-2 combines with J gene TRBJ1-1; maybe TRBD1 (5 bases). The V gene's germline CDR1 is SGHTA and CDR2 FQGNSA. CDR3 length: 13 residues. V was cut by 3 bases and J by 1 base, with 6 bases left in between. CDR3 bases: TGTGCCAGCAGCTTTCAGGGGAACACTGAAGCTTTCTTT. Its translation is CASSFQGNTEAFF.

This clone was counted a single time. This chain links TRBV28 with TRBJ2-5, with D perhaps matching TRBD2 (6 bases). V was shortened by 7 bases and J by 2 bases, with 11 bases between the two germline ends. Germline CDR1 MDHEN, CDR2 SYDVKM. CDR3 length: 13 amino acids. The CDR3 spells CASTTGVQETQYF. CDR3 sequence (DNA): TGTGCCAGCACCACGGGGGTTCAAGAGACCCAGTACTTC. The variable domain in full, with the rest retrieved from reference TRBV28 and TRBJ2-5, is DVKVTQSSRYLVKRTGEKVFLECVQDMDHENMFWYRQDPGLGLRLIYFSYDVKMKEKGDIPEGYSVSREKKERFSLILESASTNQTSMYLCASTTGVQETQYFGPGTRLLVL.

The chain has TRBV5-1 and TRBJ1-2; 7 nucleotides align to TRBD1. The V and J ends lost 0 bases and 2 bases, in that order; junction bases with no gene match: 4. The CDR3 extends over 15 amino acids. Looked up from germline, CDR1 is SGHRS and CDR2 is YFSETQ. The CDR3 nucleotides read TGCGCCAGCAGCTTGGGACAGGGAGCGAACTATGGCTACACCTTC. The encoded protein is CASSLGQGANYGYTF.

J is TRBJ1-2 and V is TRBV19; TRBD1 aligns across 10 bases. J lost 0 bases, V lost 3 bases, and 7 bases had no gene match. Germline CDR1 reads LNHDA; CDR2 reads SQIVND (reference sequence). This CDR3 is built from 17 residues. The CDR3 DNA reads TGTGCCAGTAGTATTTTCTTCGGGACAGGGGCTAACTATGGCTACACCTTC. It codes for CASSIFFGTGANYGYTF.

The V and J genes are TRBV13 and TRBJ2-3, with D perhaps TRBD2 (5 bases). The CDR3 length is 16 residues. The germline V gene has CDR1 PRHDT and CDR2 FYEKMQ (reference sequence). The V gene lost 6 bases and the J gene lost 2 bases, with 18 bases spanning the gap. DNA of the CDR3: TGTGCCAGCAGTTTGAGGCAGCTAGCCTACACAGATACGCAGTATTTT. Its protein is CASSLRQLAYTDTQYF.

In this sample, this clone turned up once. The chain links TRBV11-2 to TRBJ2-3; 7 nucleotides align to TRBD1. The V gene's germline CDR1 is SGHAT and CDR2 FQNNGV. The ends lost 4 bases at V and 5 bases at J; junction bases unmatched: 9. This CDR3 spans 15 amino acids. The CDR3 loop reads CASSSVTGLGDTQYF. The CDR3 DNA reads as TGTGCCAGCAGCTCAGTGACAGGGTTGGGAGATACGCAGTATTTT.

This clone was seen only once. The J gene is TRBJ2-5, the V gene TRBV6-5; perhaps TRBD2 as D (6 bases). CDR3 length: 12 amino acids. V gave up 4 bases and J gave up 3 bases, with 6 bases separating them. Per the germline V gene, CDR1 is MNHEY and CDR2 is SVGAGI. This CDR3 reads CASSWGEETQYF. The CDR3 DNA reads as TGTGCCAGCAGTTGGGGGGAAGAGACCCAGTACTTC.